The clone carrying this TCR beta chain was recorded at least ten times. As yet, its antigen is unknown. Libraries of TCR beta came from iRepertoire HTBI primers plus Arm-PCR of CDR3 regions. TCRdb passed the multiplex PCR reads through MiXCR, listing each CDR3 protein once. The sample lists 250,000 to 300,000 distinct CDR3 sequences, 18% occurring once. The data belong to a study of regulatory T cells in long-lasting Graves disease. Notes on the study in general: The TCR repertoire of persistent Graves' patients was less diverse than that of newly diagnosed ones.

Time point noted: newly diagnosed GD, antithyroid drugs for less than 3 months. PBMC-extracted RNA yielded the TCR library. The trim removed 2 bases at V and 3 bases at J, leaving 3 bases unmatched. The CDR3 sequence is 14 residues long. Germline V gene lookup returns CDR1 SEHNR and CDR2 FQNEAQ (reference sequence). These data were also reused for a study on T cells in Graves' hyperthyroidism and ophthalmopathy.

The TCR comes from a woman aged 25 to 39 with Graves disease. The chain is built from TRBV7-9 and TRBJ2-5, with TRBD2 matching 7 bases. Material: peripheral blood mononuclear cells (PBMCs), obtained at new diagnosis, from a patient treated with antithyroid drugs. The CDR3 DNA follows: TGTGCCAGCAGCTTACACGGGACTAAAGAGACCCAGTACTTC. Its protein product is CASSLHGTKETQYF.